This entry features one T cell receptor (beta chain) sequence. Antigen: not known. The data belong to a study of blood T cells in healthy people across ages. Study-level points and caveats: When set beside aged donors, long-lived donors presented more naive CD4+ cells and higher diversity.

Then a second PCR, running roughly 7 to 12 cycles, was carried out with a sample-barcoded 5' primer and a J-beta primer mix. TCRdb recomputed calls from the 5' RACE reads with MiXCR, one row per CDR3 protein. The sample records some 1.4 million distinct CDR3 sequences, roughly 45% being singletons. Researchers isolated at least 6.5 million PBMCs per sample. This CDR3 spans 20 amino acids. Germline trimming cut 4 bases from V and 2 bases from J; bases unmatched to any gene: 16. The germline CDR1 and CDR2 sequences are LGHDT and YNNKEL (reference sequence). This TCR derives from a woman aged 18-30 years in good health. Sequenced material: blood. J is TRBJ2-7 and V is TRBV3-1; 14 bases map to TRBD2. This CDR3 is CASSPTLPGTSGSVPYEQYF. The CDR3 nucleotides read TGTGCCAGCAGCCCCACCCTCCCTGGGACTAGCGGGAGCGTCCCCTACGAGCAGTACTTC.